The 31 T cell receptor beta chains reported below all come from one sample, sequenced in a study of molecular identifiers for immune sequencing clone quantification. TCRdb recomputed calls from the PCR reads with MiXCR, one row per CDR3 protein. This table holds more than 450,000 distinct CDR3 sequences, about 25% found once. The specimen was naive CD8+ T cells from blood, with Jurkat cell RNA spiked in. This sample's subset: FACS-sorted CD8+CD4-CCR7+CD45RA+ naive T cells. Source of these receptors: a human donor in good health. Some libraries in this study had Jurkat cell RNA spiked in.

The V call is TRBV19, the J call TRBJ1-1; no definite D call. Germline CDR1 reads LNHDA; CDR2 reads SQIVND (reference sequence). V was cut by 1 base and J by 5 bases, with 8 bases left in between. The CDR3 contains 13 residues. CDR3 in DNA: TGTGCCAGTAGTATAGGTTCCCAGACTGAAGCTTTCTTT. Translated: CASSIGSQTEAFF.

Ten or more counts support this clonotype. The rearrangement uses TRBV28 and TRBJ2-6; D is possibly TRBD2 (5 bases). The V gene's germline CDR1 is MDHEN and CDR2 SYDVKM. Trimming pared 1 base from V and 1 base from J, leaving 20 bases between. The CDR3 is made up of 20 amino acids. The CDR3 DNA is TGTGCCAGCAGTTTATTATTCCCGGACGGGAAGACATCTGGGGCCAACGTCCTGACTTTC. The encoded protein is CASSLLFPDGKTSGANVLTF. Variable domain in full (rest from reference TRBV28 and TRBJ2-6): DVKVTQSSRYLVKRTGEKVFLECVQDMDHENMFWYRQDPGLGLRLIYFSYDVKMKEKGDIPEGYSVSREKKERFSLILESASTNQTSMYLCASSLLFPDGKTSGANVLTFGAGSRLTVL.

This clonotype was detected ten times or more. The chain uses TRBV30 and TRBJ2-5, with TRBD2 identical over 11 bases. With 1 base clipped from V and 4 bases from J, the junction kept 5 bases outside the gene matches. Per germline, CDR1 GTSNPN and CDR2 SVGIG (reference sequence). CDR3 length equals 15 residues. The CDR3 sequence is CAWSDPGLAGETQYF. CDR3 coding DNA: TGTGCCTGGAGTGATCCCGGACTAGCGGGAGAGACCCAGTACTTC.

The genes are TRBV6-5 and TRBJ2-3; 7 nucleotides align to TRBD2. The CDR3 contains 14 residues. Per the germline V gene, CDR1 is MNHEY and CDR2 is SVGAGI. The trim removed 8 bases at V and 4 bases at J, leaving 9 bases unmatched. The DNA of the CDR3 is TGTGCCAGCGGTCCCGGACTAGTTGCAGATACGCAGTATTTT. It encodes CASGPGLVADTQYF.

This clonotype has at least ten counts. The genes are TRBV29-1 and TRBJ2-2; D gene ambiguous. The germline V and J ends were trimmed by 4 bases and 0 bases, with 6 bases remaining between them. This CDR3 has 13 residues. Per germline, CDR1 SQVTM and CDR2 ANQGSEA. The CDR3 DNA is TGCAGCGTTGTGGCAACGAACACCGGGGAGCTGTTTTTT. This gives the protein CSVVATNTGELFF.

In regard to this clonotype: A much bigger clone sits one base away, suggesting this may be a read error. This chain joins TRBV9 and TRBJ2-2; tentative D call: TRBD1 (6 bases). The CDR3 consists of 14 residues. CDR1 and CDR2 (germline): SGDLS, YYNGEE. CDR3 amino acids: CAGSPQGRAGELFF. DNA of the CDR3: TGTGCCGGCAGCCCTCAGGGGCGCGCCGGGGAGCTGTTTTTT.

The chain carries TRBV5-4 and TRBJ2-1; tentative D call: TRBD2 (5 bases). V was clipped by 4 bases and J by 7 bases, with 9 bases between them. This CDR3 has 12 residues. Germline CDR1 is SGHNT and CDR2 is YYREEE (reference sequence). Written as DNA, the CDR3 is TGTGCCAGCAGCACGACTAAGAATGAGCAGTTCTTC. Protein product: CASSTTKNEQFF.

The V gene is TRBV10-3, the J gene TRBJ2-3; 7 bases are shared with TRBD2. Germline trimming cut 3 bases from V and 3 bases from J; bases unmatched to any gene: 9. Germline V gives CDR1 ENHRY, CDR2 SYGVKD. The CDR3 sequence is 16 residues long. The CDR3 bases are TGTGCCATCAGTGAAAAGGTTGGCGGGAGTACAGATACGCAGTATTTT. As protein: CAISEKVGGSTDTQYF.

This clonotype was found a few times. V and J are TRBV28 and TRBJ1-1; D unresolved. Germline V CDR1 and CDR2: MDHEN, SYDVKM. The V and J ends lost 9 bases and 5 bases respectively, with 16 bases between them. The CDR3 extends over 13 amino acids. This CDR3 is CASCRSRSTEAFF. In DNA, the CDR3 is TGTGCCAGTTGCCGGAGTAGATCGACTGAAGCTTTCTTT.

The table lists this clonotype with many counts. The rearrangement joins TRBV11-1 to TRBJ2-7; 10 nucleotides align to TRBD1. Germline V lookup: CDR1 SGHAT, CDR2 FQDESV (reference sequence). This CDR3 comprises 14 residues. Trimming took 5 bases from V and 3 from J; bases not matched to a gene: 4. CDR3 DNA sequence: TGTGCCAGCAGCGCCGGGACAGGGGACTACGAGCAGTACTTC. It is translated as CASSAGTGDYEQYF.

To note about this clonotype: With a much larger clone just one base away, this may be a read error. CDR3 sequence: CASSPQGAGTEASF. The DNA for the CDR3 is TGTGCCAGCAGTCCCCAGGGGGCCGGGACTGAAGCTTCCTTT. V and J are TRBV27 and TRBJ1-1; 8 bases align to TRBD1. This CDR3 spans 14 amino acids. The V gene's germline CDR1 is MNHEY and CDR2 SMNVEV (reference sequence).

This chain links TRBV7-9 with TRBJ2-1; D gene ambiguous. V lost 5 bases and J 7 bases, leaving 18 bases between the germline ends. The CDR3 is 15 amino acids. CDR1 is SEHNR and CDR2 is FQNEAQ in the germline V gene (reference sequence). This CDR3 is CASSQSVSTKNEQFF. The CDR3 coding sequence is TGTGCCAGCAGCCAAAGCGTGTCTACTAAGAATGAGCAGTTCTTC.

V and J are TRBV11-2 and TRBJ2-5; 9 bases align to TRBD2. The CDR3 loop spans 15 amino acids. The J segment lost 0 bases and the V segment lost 5 bases, leaving 4 bases of the junction unmatched. The germline V gene has CDR1 SGHAT and CDR2 FQNNGV. CDR3 coding DNA: TGTGCCAGCAGCACGGGACTAGCCGACCAAGAGACCCAGTACTTC. It translates to CASSTGLADQETQYF.

This clonotype was picked up many times. V gene TRBV2 combines with J gene TRBJ2-5, with TRBD2 as a possible D gene (6 bases). Germline assignment: CDR1 SNHLY and CDR2 FYNNEI. V shed 6 bases and J shed 2 bases, with 10 bases lying between them. This CDR3 has 13 residues. DNA of the CDR3: TGTGCCAGCAGGGGGGAGGCGCAAGAGACCCAGTACTTC. As protein: CASRGEAQETQYF.

This chain uses TRBV6-5 with TRBJ1-2; D possibly corresponds to TRBD1 (5 bases). From germline, CDR1 is MNHEY and CDR2 SVGAGI. Trimming took off 0 bases at V and 4 bases at J, with 6 bases between the two ends. This CDR3 has 13 amino acids. DNA for the CDR3: TGTGCCAGCAGTTACTCACAGGCCTATGGCTACACCTTC. As protein: CASSYSQAYGYTF.

Many counts were recorded for this clonotype. This sequence joins TRBV12-3 or TRBV12-4 and TRBJ2-7; D is perhaps TRBD1 or TRBD2 (6 bases each). Trimming removed 5 bases from V and 9 bases from J, with 20 bases in between. This CDR3 has 14 residues. DNA for the CDR3: TGTGCCAGCAGTGCGACCCTCAGGGGAGGTGGGCAGTACTTC. This codes for CASSATLRGGGQYF.

This chain connects TRBV13 to TRBJ2-1; D might be TRBD2 (6 bases). CDR3 length equals 12 residues. Trimming cost V 8 bases and J 8 bases, with 13 bases left between them. Germline V gives CDR1 PRHDT, CDR2 FYEKMQ (reference sequence). Here the CDR3 reads CASHGRRDEQFF. Here the CDR3 DNA reads TGTGCCAGCCACGGCCGGAGGGATGAGCAGTTCTTC.

The gene calls are TRBV21-1 and TRBJ2-3; the table's D gene call, TRBD1, was not cross checked with the DNA. TRBV21-1 is a known pseudogene. The length of the CDR3 is 15 residues. DNA for the CDR3: TGTGCCAGCAGCAAAGGGCGGGGGACCACAGATACGCAGTATTTT. It translates to CASSKGRGTTDTQYF.

A few counts support this clonotype. The chain combines TRBV29-1 with TRBJ2-2; tentatively, D is TRBD2 (6 bases). The germline V and J ends were trimmed by 3 bases and 8 bases, with 16 bases remaining between them. This CDR3 region has 14 residues. Germline V gene sequence: CDR1 SQVTM, CDR2 ANQGSEA. The CDR3 is CSVEVAETMGELFF. As DNA, the CDR3 is TGCAGCGTTGAGGTAGCGGAGACAATGGGGGAGCTGTTTTTT.

This clonotype was counted ten times or more. The chain combines TRBV20-1 with TRBJ2-7, with a tentative D call TRBD1 (5 bases). V lost 6 bases, J lost 2 bases, and 14 bases lay in between. The CDR3 extends over 13 amino acids. Germline V gives CDR1 DFQATT, CDR2 SNEGSKA (reference sequence). The DNA for the CDR3 is TGCAGTGCCCCAACAGGAATACCCTACGAGCAGTACTTC. Residues: CSAPTGIPYEQYF.

This clonotype was picked up many times. This rearrangement joins TRBV7-9 to TRBJ1-5, with a possible D match to TRBD1 (6 bases). CDR1 is SEHNR and CDR2 is FQNEAQ in the germline V gene (reference sequence). V dropped 1 base and J dropped 7 bases, with 11 bases sitting between them. CDR3 size: 14 residues. The CDR3 reads CASSLGSGTQPQHF. DNA for the CDR3: TGTGCCAGCAGCTTAGGTTCAGGGACACAGCCCCAGCATTTT.

V gene TRBV19 combines with J gene TRBJ2-1; a weak D match, TRBD2 (5 bases). In germline, CDR1 is LNHDA, CDR2 SQIVND (reference sequence). Trimming stripped 5 bases from V and 2 bases from J, with 13 bases between. This CDR3 comprises 15 residues. In DNA form, the CDR3 reads TGTGCCAGTAGTCGGGGTGGCGGTCCCTACAATGAGCAGTTCTTC. Encoded protein: CASSRGGGPYNEQFF.

CDR3 residues: CASSRPDRHETQYF. As DNA, the CDR3 is TGTGCCAGCAGTAGACCGGACAGACATGAGACCCAGTACTTC. This rearrangement joins TRBV7-3 to TRBJ2-5; D perhaps matches TRBD1 (6 bases). The CDR3 covers 14 residues. Trimming removed 6 bases at V and 5 bases at J, with 16 bases between. From germline, CDR1 is SGHTA and CDR2 FQGTGA.

This clonotype came up many times. The rearrangement joins TRBV6-2 or TRBV6-3 to TRBJ2-2, with D tentatively TRBD1 (5 bases). Germline V gene lookup returns CDR1 MNHEY and CDR2 SVGEGT. The CDR3 length is 14 residues. V was clipped by 0 bases and J by 6 bases, with 8 bases between them. CDR3 region: CASSYSGVSGELFF. The CDR3 nucleotides are TGTGCCAGCAGTTACTCAGGGGTGTCCGGGGAGCTGTTTTTT.

This clonotype has more than one count but fewer than ten. J is TRBJ2-5 and V is TRBV28; maybe TRBD1 (6 bases). Between the trimmed V and J ends, which lost 3 bases and 3 bases, there was a span of 11 bases. Germline CDR1 reads MDHEN; CDR2 reads SYDVKM. The CDR3 consists of 14 residues. CDR3: CASSLADSKETQYF. The CDR3 nucleotides read TGTGCCAGCAGTTTGGCGGACAGCAAAGAGACCCAGTACTTC.

V gene TRBV6-5 combines with J gene TRBJ2-5, with D hard to call. Germline values: CDR1 MNHEY, CDR2 SVGAGI. The CDR3 consists of 14 residues. The V gene lost 2 bases and the J gene lost 5 bases, with 12 bases spanning the gap. CDR3 DNA sequence: TGTGCCAGCAGTTACATTTCGGGTCTTGAGACCCAGTACTTC. Protein: CASSYISGLETQYF.

The gene calls are TRBV13 and TRBJ1-2; D is unclear. The germline CDR1 and CDR2 sequences are PRHDT and FYEKMQ (reference sequence). The V and J ends lost 7 bases and 8 bases respectively, with 26 bases between them. The CDR3 covers 16 residues. The CDR3 DNA follows: TGTGCCAGCACCCTATCCCTCAGACGAAGCGGGAACGGCTACACCTTC. Amino acid sequence: CASTLSLRRSGNGYTF.

This clonotype was picked up a small number of times. V gene TRBV19 combines with J gene TRBJ2-3; D gene ambiguous. Deletions cut 4 bases from V and 2 bases from J, with 10 bases between. Looked up from germline, CDR1 is LNHDA and CDR2 is SQIVND (reference sequence). The CDR3 runs 14 residues. Here the CDR3 DNA reads TGTGCCAGTAGTAAAATTTCACCCACAGATACGCAGTATTTT. Translated: CASSKISPTDTQYF.

The chain is built from TRBV7-9 and TRBJ1-1; TRBD1 is a possible D gene (5 bases). Germline values: CDR1 SEHNR, CDR2 FQNEAQ (reference sequence). This CDR3 has 14 residues. Trimming pared 4 bases from V and 11 bases from J, leaving 20 bases between. CDR3 coding DNA: TGTGCCAGCAGCTATTCTTTGGGGGATCAGATGGCTTTCTTT. Protein sequence: CASSYSLGDQMAFF. Full variable domain (missing parts from reference TRBV7-9 and TRBJ1-1): DTGVSQNPRHKITKRGQNVTFRCDPISEHNRLYWYRQTLGQGPEFLTYFQNEAQLEKSRLLSDRFSAERPKGSFSTLEIQRTEQGDSAMYLCASSYSLGDQMAFFGQGTRLTVV.

This clonotype has more than one count but fewer than ten. This chain connects TRBV11-2 to TRBJ1-1; perhaps TRBD1 as D (5 bases). Trimming removed 2 bases at V and 4 bases at J, with 11 bases between. The CDR3 runs to 14 residues. The germline V gene has CDR1 SGHAT and CDR2 FQNNGV. Here the CDR3 DNA reads TGTGCCAGCAGCTTATATCGGGGCAGCACTGAAGCTTTCTTT. Its protein product is CASSLYRGSTEAFF. The full variable domain, rest sourced from reference TRBV11-2 and TRBJ1-1, is EAGVAQSPRYKIIEKRQSVAFWCNPISGHATLYWYQQILGQGPKLLIQFQNNGVVDDSQLPKDRFSAERLKGVDSTLKIQPAKLEDSAVYLCASSLYRGSTEAFFGQGTRLTVV.

The V and J genes are TRBV4-1 and TRBJ2-3; 8 bases agree with TRBD2. Germline values: CDR1 MGHRA, CDR2 YSYEKL. V trimming: 3 bases; J trimming: 2 bases; junction bases outside the gene matches: 4. The CDR3 is made up of 15 amino acids. The DNA of the CDR3 is TGCGCCAGCAGCCAGATTAGCGGGGTCACAGATACGCAGTATTTT. Protein: CASSQISGVTDTQYF.